This T cell receptor (beta chain) stems from a study of radiation and T cells in renal cell carcinoma. In the study overall: Nephrectomy followed 15 Gy stereotactic body radiation by 4 weeks. Study-wide results and caveats: In blood, top tumor clones expanded by 2 weeks, shrinking by 4.

Turning to this clone: The antigen remains undetermined.

The sample's time point: baseline pretreatment blood. Treatment here: 15 Gy SBRT to primary tumor, nephrectomy 4 weeks later. Blood was sampled at baseline, 2 weeks and 4 weeks after SBRT. Produced via immunoSEQ multiplex PCR; TCRdb's table is partial and in-frame only. The table includes about 140,000 clones, less than 90% detected once. This clonotype originated in a woman aged 50 to 60 with renal cell carcinoma. The specimen was blood, collected from a patient whose treatment included radiotherapy and nephrectomy.

Here the CDR3 DNA reads TGTGCCAGCAGTTACACCCCCGGGACTAGCGGGAGCGAGCAGTACTTC. It codes for CASSYTPGTSGSEQYF. V and J are TRBV6-6 and TRBJ2-7, with 14 bases aligning to TRBD2. This CDR3 has 16 residues. Germline trimming cut 2 bases from V and 6 bases from J; bases unmatched to any gene: 6. Germline lookup yields CDR1 MNHNY and CDR2 SVGAGI (reference sequence).